The 3 T cell receptor beta chains reported below all come from one sample, sequenced in a study of OX40 agonist ivuxolimab in advanced cancers. TCRdb keeps only in-frame clones here, not all; method: immunoSEQ multiplex PCR. The sample has 65,000 to 80,000 clones, around 84% seen once. Sequenced material: CD4+ or CD8+ T cells sorted from blood, taken in a trial of the OX40 agonist ivuxolimab. The receptors were gathered from an adult with an advanced solid tumor such as melanoma, head and neck, liver or kidney cancer.

This clone was seen more than once but under ten times. This chain links TRBV27 with TRBJ2-2, with D perhaps matching TRBD2 (5 bases). Germline V gene sequence: CDR1 MNHEY, CDR2 SMNVEV (reference sequence). The CDR3 runs 14 residues. The V and J ends lost 3 bases and 2 bases respectively, with 7 bases between them. CDR3 residues: CASSLDSNTGELFF. In DNA form, the CDR3 reads TGTGCCAGCAGTTTGGACTCTAACACCGGGGAGCTGTTTTTT.

V usage is TRBV29-1 and J usage is TRBJ2-5; no definite D call. Germline CDR1 is SQVTM and CDR2 is ANQGSEA. Trimming removed 4 bases from V and 2 bases from J, with 8 bases in between. This CDR3 spans 12 amino acids. The CDR3 sequence is CSVGSAQETQYF. CDR3 in DNA: TGCAGCGTTGGGTCGGCTCAAGAGACCCAGTACTTC.

The chain couples TRBV19 to TRBJ1-2; no clear D. Germline CDR1 is LNHDA and CDR2 is SQIVND (reference sequence). This CDR3 contains 15 residues. V was shortened by 7 bases and J by 5 bases, with 20 bases between the two germline ends. CDR3 sequence: CASTTPSGGEYGYTF. The CDR3 DNA is TGTGCCAGTACCACCCCGTCGGGAGGAGAGTATGGCTACACCTTC. The full variable domain, its missing parts supplied by reference TRBV19 and TRBJ1-2, is DGGITQSPKYLFRKEGQNVTLSCEQNLNHDAMYWYRQDPGQGLRLIYYSQIVNDFQKGDIAEGYSVSREKKESFPLTVTSAQKNPTAFYLCASTTPSGGEYGYTFGSGTRLTVV.